The clone carrying this T cell receptor beta chain was recorded a few times. Its specificity is unknown. This sample stems from a study of beta chain features in type 1 diabetes. Sequenced material consisted of expressed TCRB transcripts (all of the isolated RNA was reverse transcribed). Generated by immunoSEQ multiplex PCR, the TCRdb table keeps only in-frame clones and is missing some. The sample lists a few hundred thousand clones; approximately 12% were seen once. Findings of the study overall: Among patients, naive, central memory and Treg TCRB repertoires appeared more similar than among healthy donors. Significant though moderate, a shortening of TCRB CDR3s appeared in all four CD4+ subsets of Type 1 diabetes patients.

V gave up 5 bases and J gave up 4 bases, with 12 bases separating them. This CDR3 has 14 residues. Looked up from germline, CDR1 is LNHDA and CDR2 is SQIVND (reference sequence). The TCR was taken from a woman aged 18-29 years with type 1 diabetes. The sample consisted of naive CD4+ T cells from blood. This chain links TRBV19 with TRBJ2-1; D might be TRBD1 (6 bases). CDR3: CASSPGDKYNEQFF. CDR3 bases: TGTGCCAGTAGTCCAGGGGACAAATACAATGAGCAGTTCTTC.